The sequence of this T cell receptor beta chain was determined in a study of blood T cell repertoires in COVID-19. As for the study in general: From the United States, Italy and Spain came samples of acute and convalescent COVID-19. PBMCs, B-cell-depleted T cells, or T cells were the source of the cDNA or gDNA that made up the material.

The length of the CDR3 is 15 residues. Per germline, CDR1 SGHTA and CDR2 FQGNSA. V gave up 2 bases and J gave up 0 bases, with 8 bases separating them. Per the authors' pipeline: Reference gene primer amplification in the assay estimated nucleated cell counts. Generated by immunoSEQ multiplex PCR, the TCRdb table keeps only in-frame clones and is missing some. The DNA was the basis for D and trimming; V, J and clone size are from that table. The sample records 150,000 or so clones, about 80% being singletons. Sequencing was performed on peripheral blood. V is TRBV7-2 and J is TRBJ2-1, with no clear D. The receptor comes from an older woman with acute or convalescent COVID-19. The CDR3 region is CASSLLSLSYNEQFF. In DNA, the CDR3 is TGTGCCAGCAGCTTATTGTCCCTCTCCTACAATGAGCAGTTCTTC.